This TCR beta chain appears in the sequencing data of a study of blood T cell repertoires in COVID-19. Germline CDR1 SGHRS, CDR2 YFSETQ. Trimming took 2 bases from V and 10 from J, leaving 13 bases between them. The length of the CDR3 is 14 residues. The method was immunoSEQ multiplex PCR; TCRdb's version includes in-frame clones alone and lacks a portion of them. The sample comprises 85,000 to 120,000 clones, 80% to 95% of which are singletons, and under 2% rests with the top ten. The V gene is TRBV5-1, the J gene TRBJ1-6, with D possibly being TRBD1 (5 bases). The sequence was obtained from a woman in her 50s with COVID-19, enrolled during active disease. Sequencing was done on a sample of peripheral blood. The CDR3 spells CASSLEQVDSPLHF. Here the CDR3 DNA reads TGCGCCAGCAGCTTAGAACAGGTCGACTCACCCCTCCACTTT.